This TCR beta chain was identified in a study of tumor-infiltrating lymphocytes in primary liver carcinoma. At the level of the study: The tumors ranged from 4.2 to 10 cm across and fell within stage T1-T3 N0M0.

A constant-region primer served to make TCR beta cDNA from about 0.5 ug total RNA. For TCR beta, libraries were produced by three nested multiplex PCR rounds using slightly modified ARM-PCR. TRBV1-TRBV30 forward primers paired with a C-beta reverse primer drove the first two PCR rounds, approximately 11 cycles each. TCRdb passed the multiplex PCR reads through MiXCR, listing each CDR3 protein once. This table has tens of thousands of distinct CDR3 sequences, about three quarters appearing once. As concerns this clonotype: Its antigen is undetermined.

The CDR3 covers 14 residues. V gave up 5 bases and J gave up 6 bases; unmatched junction bases: 10. Bulk tissue was left unsorted, and RNA and DNA were co-extracted from about 20-30 mg of it. Overall study findings and caveats: Tumor tissue displayed a significantly greater top-250-clone fraction than blood (p = 0.039). Less overlap was seen in tumor-adjacent and tumor-blood pairs than in tumor region pairs.

The chain carries TRBV12-3 or TRBV12-4 and TRBJ2-7, with 7 bases matching TRBD1. This TCR was sampled from a man in his forties or fifties with primary liver carcinoma and hepatitis B virus infection. Sequencing input: tumor-adjacent normal liver tissue. The CDR3 loop reads CASSPWDSNREQYF. CDR3 nucleotides: TGTGCCAGCAGTCCTTGGGACAGCAACCGCGAGCAGTACTTC.